Described below is a single T cell receptor (beta chain) sequence and its context. The sample comes from a study of blood T cell repertoires in COVID-19. As for the study in general: Samples of COVID-19 (acute and convalescent) were obtained from the United States, Italy and Spain.

Seattle patients were enrolled while actively infected and followed longitudinally. Original processing notes: Using reference gene primer amplification, nucleated cell counts were estimated. Method: immunoSEQ multiplex PCR; TCRdb's copy keeps in-frame clones and lacks some. For V, J and clone size, that table is used; D and trimming come from the DNA. The table shows hundreds of thousands of clones, with over 80% occurring only once. CDR1 is GTSNPN and CDR2 is SVGIG in the germline V gene (reference sequence). Trimming removed 3 bases from V and 7 bases from J; junction bases left unmatched: 6. CDR3 length: 15 amino acids.

The sequenced material came from peripheral blood. The clonotype comes from a woman in her twenties or thirties with COVID-19, enrolled during active disease. This chain uses TRBV30 with TRBJ2-1, with 13 bases fitting TRBD2. DNA for the CDR3: TGTGCCTGGAGAGTACTAGCGGGAGGGCCTAATGAGCAGTTCTTC. Translation: CAWRVLAGGPNEQFF.